The sequence of this TCR beta chain was determined in a study of T-cell memory formation after mild COVID-19. General study points: Shrinking CD4+ clones were chiefly CM and EM; CD8+ ones were chiefly EMRA.

Comments on this clonotype: The antigen remains unidentified.

TCRdb processed the 5' RACE reads anew with MiXCR; each CDR3 protein has one entry. The sample has more than 250,000 distinct CDR3 sequences, around 15% seen once. The sample comprised PBMCs or a T cell subset sorted from them (not recorded which). The TCR sequence derives from a man aged 18-30 years who had mild COVID-19 (a few samples of this study predate the infection). Cell type and time point are not known.

DNA of the CDR3: TGTGCCAGTAGTATACCGGGGCAGGGGCGAAAGACCCAGTACTTC. Protein: CASSIPGQGRKTQYF. The gene calls are TRBV19 and TRBJ2-5, with a weak D call TRBD1 (6 bases). CDR3 length equals 15 residues. Germline V gives CDR1 LNHDA, CDR2 SQIVND (reference sequence). V was pared by 2 bases and J by 6 bases, with 16 bases between.